A single sample is the source of the 4 T cell receptor beta chains below, sequenced in a study of T-cell memory formation after mild COVID-19. MiXCR, run by TCRdb on the 5' RACE reads, gives a single entry per CDR3 protein. The table lists about 410,000 distinct CDR3 sequences, less than 25% of them singletons, with about an eighth in the top ten. The sample comprised PBMCs or a T cell subset sorted from them (not recorded which). The receptor source for this set is an adult woman who had mild COVID-19 (a few samples of this study predate the infection). Cell type and time point are not known.

This clonotype has more than one count but fewer than ten. The V and J genes are TRBV18 and TRBJ2-1, with D possibly TRBD2 on 6 matching bases. Trimming cost V 10 bases and J 1 base, with 20 bases left between them. The CDR3 runs 16 residues. In germline, CDR1 is KGHSH, CDR2 LQKENI. CDR3 sequence: CAIKDGSPGSYNEQFF. CDR3 nucleotide sequence: TGTGCCATCAAGGACGGGAGCCCTGGTTCCTACAATGAGCAGTTCTTC.

This clonotype has more than one count but fewer than ten. The gene calls are TRBV12-3 or TRBV12-4 and TRBJ2-3; 12 bases match TRBD2. The trim removed 5 bases at V and 2 bases at J, leaving 8 bases unmatched. The CDR3 loop spans 17 amino acids. The CDR3 loop reads CASSQLGLAGNTDTQYF. The CDR3 region has the DNA TGTGCCAGCAGTCAGCTCGGACTAGCGGGGAACACAGATACGCAGTATTTT.

This chain connects TRBV7-2 to TRBJ1-1, with 7 positions matching TRBD1. This CDR3 has 18 amino acids. The junction had 11 bases not matched to a gene; V was cut back by 0 bases and J by 1 base. Germline CDR1 reads SGHTA; CDR2 reads FQGNSA. The CDR3 reads CASSLADPRGRTNTEAFF. In nucleotides, the CDR3 is TGTGCCAGCAGCTTAGCGGACCCCAGGGGGAGGACGAACACTGAAGCTTTCTTT.

This clonotype was seen only a few times. The chain has TRBV12-3 or TRBV12-4 and TRBJ2-3, with 10 bases aligning to TRBD1. The CDR3 loop spans 14 amino acids. The V segment lost 2 bases and the J segment 7 bases; nucleotides outside the gene matches: 3. The CDR3 region is CASSLWDRGNTQYF. In DNA, the CDR3 is TGTGCCAGCAGTTTATGGGACAGGGGAAATACGCAGTATTTT.